These T cell receptor beta chains were read from a single sample in a study of spatial heterogeneity in lung cancer. TCRdb called the 5' RACE reads again in MiXCR, with one record for every CDR3 protein. In the table there are 15,000 or so distinct CDR3 sequences, roughly 6.3% of which are singletons. The sequencing here drew on PBMCs, taken at follow-up. The receptors were sampled from a male donor with early-stage non-small cell lung cancer. CDR3s include the opening cysteine and the closing phenylalanine or tryptophan. The D gene is left open where the match is weak. Clone sizes are given selectively: once, few, many, or a class where the clone is expanded.

v_gene	abundance	j_gene	d_gene	CDR3aa	CDR3nt
TRBV20-1	many	TRBJ2-1	NA	CSARVSPSTAEQFF	TGCAGTGCTAGGGTCTCCCCCAGTACTGCGGAGCAGTTCTTC
TRBV3-1	NA	TRBJ1-4	TRBD1	CASSPRGTGEEKLFF	TGTGCCAGCAGCCCGAGGGGGACAGGGGAGGAAAAACTGTTTTTT
TRBV11-2	many	TRBJ1-4	TRBD1	CASSSPGGGEKLFF	TGTGCCAGCAGCTCCCCAGGGGGCGGTGAAAAACTGTTTTTT
TRBV28	many	TRBJ2-1	TRBD2	CASSFTRAGNNEQFF	TGTGCCAGCAGTTTTACTAGAGCGGGAAACAATGAGCAGTTCTTC
TRBV7-2	many	TRBJ1-2	NA	CASSLGGGRDYGYTF	TGTGCCAGCAGCTTAGGGGGTGGGCGAGACTATGGCTACACCTTC
TRBV24-1	many	TRBJ2-1	NA	CATSDYGTGGWSEQFF	TGTGCCACCAGTGATTATGGCACAGGAGGGTGGTCTGAGCAGTTCTTC
TRBV7-9	many	TRBJ2-1	TRBD2	CASSFRLAGVEQFF	TGTGCCAGCAGCTTCAGACTAGCGGGAGTGGAGCAGTTCTTC
TRBV5-1	many	TRBJ2-2	TRBD1	CASKGQIVTGELFF	TGCGCCAGTAAGGGACAGATAGTTACCGGGGAGCTGTTTTTT
TRBV20-1	NA	TRBJ1-3	TRBD1	CSARDPLRGRSGNTIYF	TGCAGTGCTAGAGATCCCCTCAGGGGGCGATCGGGAAACACCATATATTTT
TRBV20-1	many	TRBJ2-5	NA	CSAIKGGEETQYF	TGCAGTGCGATCAAGGGCGGAGAAGAGACCCAGTACTTC
TRBV19	many	TRBJ2-4	TRBD1	CASRRGQWSGVAKNIQYF	TGTGCCAGCAGAAGGGGGCAGTGGTCCGGAGTAGCCAAAAACATTCAGTACTTC
TRBV15	many	TRBJ2-1	NA	CATSRDRPTNNEQFF	TGTGCCACCAGCAGAGATCGCCCAACCAACAATGAGCAGTTCTTC
TRBV5-1	few	TRBJ2-2	TRBD1	CASSLRQGPTGELFF	TGCGCCAGCAGCTTACGACAGGGTCCCACCGGGGAGCTGTTTTTT
TRBV20-1	many	TRBJ1-6	TRBD1	CSAPSTRTGDDSPLHF	TGCAGTGCTCCAAGTACCCGGACAGGGGACGATTCACCCCTCCACTTT
TRBV20-1	many	TRBJ2-5	TRBD1	CSARGQGPETQYF	TGCAGTGCTAGAGGACAGGGCCCGGAGACCCAGTACTTC
TRBV7-3	NA	TRBJ2-5	NA	CASSPGPRETQYF	TGTGCCAGCAGCCCGGGTCCCCGGGAGACCCAGTACTTC
TRBV28	medium-sized	TRBJ2-7	NA	CASSPRSEQYF	TGTGCCAGCAGCCCCCGTAGCGAGCAGTACTTC
TRBV11-1	many	TRBJ2-2	NA	CASSTYTQNTGELFF	TGTGCCAGCAGCACGTACACGCAGAACACCGGGGAGCTGTTTTTT
TRBV20-1	many	TRBJ2-5	NA	CSARARVPPRATQYF	TGCAGTGCTAGAGCGCGGGTGCCTCCAAGAGCGACCCAGTACTTC
TRBV6-6	many	TRBJ2-7	TRBD1	CASRGRGTGVYEQYF	TGTGCCAGCAGGGGACGTGGGACAGGGGTTTACGAGCAGTACTTC
TRBV6-5	many	TRBJ2-7	NA	CASSSGTKPWEQYF	TGTGCCAGCAGTTCCGGGACAAAACCGTGGGAGCAGTACTTC
TRBV4-3	many	TRBJ2-7	NA	CASSRGGWQNEQYF	TGCGCCAGCAGCCGGGGCGGATGGCAAAACGAGCAGTACTTC
TRBV2	few	TRBJ1-4	NA	CATLAWATNEKLFF	TGTGCCACCCTGGCCTGGGCGACTAATGAAAAACTGTTTTTT
TRBV20-1	NA	TRBJ2-5	TRBD2	CSARDRSGRAWETQYF	TGCAGTGCTAGAGATCGGAGCGGGAGGGCGTGGGAGACCCAGTACTTC
TRBV18	many	TRBJ2-7	TRBD1	CASSGTVYEQYF	TGTGCCAGCTCGGGGACAGTCTACGAGCAGTACTTC
TRBV9	NA	TRBJ1-3	NA	CASSVAAASGNTIYF	TGTGCCAGCAGCGTAGCGGCAGCCTCTGGAAACACCATATATTTT
TRBV20-1	many	TRBJ2-1	TRBD2	CSASPSGISAQFF	TGCAGTGCTAGCCCTAGCGGGATATCAGCACAGTTCTTC
TRBV10-3	many	TRBJ2-7	TRBD1	CATNPGQGSYEQYF	TGTGCCACCAACCCGGGACAGGGCTCCTACGAGCAGTACTTC
TRBV28	many	TRBJ1-2	TRBD1	CASSSGGLSNYGYTF	TGTGCCAGCAGCTCAGGGGGCCTGAGTAACTATGGCTACACCTTC
TRBV5-1	many	TRBJ2-7	TRBD2	CASSLDPGLAGEQYF	TGCGCCAGCAGCTTGGATCCCGGGCTAGCGGGAGAGCAGTACTTC
TRBV25-1	many	TRBJ2-7	NA	CASSDQTRTGSYEQYF	TGTGCCAGCAGTGATCAGACCCGGACCGGCTCCTACGAGCAGTACTTC
TRBV7-2	few	TRBJ2-1	TRBD2	CASSLEAGVLDEQFF	TGTGCCAGCAGCTTAGAAGCGGGAGTTTTGGATGAGCAGTTCTTC
TRBV20-1	many	TRBJ2-1	TRBD2	CSARPGIAGDEQFF	TGCAGTGCTAGACCTGGGATAGCGGGGGATGAGCAGTTCTTC
TRBV20-1	many	TRBJ1-4	NA	CSAGGATNEKLFF	TGCAGTGCCGGCGGGGCAACTAATGAAAAACTGTTTTTT
TRBV2	many	TRBJ2-4	TRBD2	CATGLAINIQYF	TGTGCCACGGGACTAGCCATAAACATTCAGTACTTC
TRBV6-2/TRBV6-3	many	TRBJ1-2	NA	CASSYSPTSYGYTF	TGTGCCAGCAGTTATTCCCCAACGTCCTATGGCTACACCTTC
TRBV20-1	many	TRBJ2-5	NA	CSARVPSGGETQYF	TGCAGTGCTAGAGTTCCCAGCGGCGGGGAGACCCAGTACTTC
TRBV15	many	TRBJ2-7	NA	CATSRDRVGGLDRYF	TGTGCCACCAGCAGAGATCGGGTGGGGGGCCTCGATAGGTACTTC
TRBV6-5	medium-sized	TRBJ2-7	TRBD1	CASSYYRGYEQYF	TGTGCCAGCAGTTATTACAGGGGCTACGAGCAGTACTTC
TRBV6-6	many	TRBJ2-1	TRBD2	CASRRTSGSDEQFF	TGTGCCAGCAGGCGGACTAGCGGGAGTGATGAGCAGTTCTTC
TRBV20-1	many	TRBJ2-7	NA	CSARAGRIPYEQYF	TGCAGTGCTAGAGCCGGACGGATCCCCTACGAGCAGTACTTC
TRBV9	few	TRBJ2-3	TRBD2	CASRPRLAGRTDTQYF	TGTGCCAGCAGACCGAGACTAGCGGGAAGGACAGATACGCAGTATTTT
TRBV6-5	NA	TRBJ2-3	NA	CASSYSMAASTDTQYF	TGTGCCAGCAGTTACTCGATGGCGGCTAGCACAGATACGCAGTATTTT
TRBV6-1	few	TRBJ1-1	NA	CASSTDGGFEAFF	TGTGCCAGCAGCACTGACGGGGGCTTTGAAGCTTTCTTT
TRBV3-1	NA	TRBJ1-6	TRBD1	CASSQGQGVRISPLHF	TGTGCCAGCAGCCAAGGACAGGGGGTTCGGATTTCACCCCTCCACTTT
TRBV11-3	many	TRBJ2-1	TRBD2	CASSLGLGERNEQFF	TGTGCCAGCAGCTTGGGACTAGGGGAGAGGAATGAGCAGTTCTTC
TRBV20-1	medium-sized	TRBJ2-7	NA	CSAFVGIPPYEQYF	TGCAGTGCTTTCGTAGGTATTCCCCCCTACGAGCAGTACTTC
TRBV4-3	medium-sized	TRBJ2-3	NA	CASSQDRAASTDTQYF	TGCGCCAGCAGCCAAGATCGGGCAGCCAGCACAGATACGCAGTATTTT
TRBV5-1	many	TRBJ2-1	NA	CASSFGSSGAYNEQFF	TGCGCCAGCAGCTTTGGTAGTAGCGGAGCCTACAATGAGCAGTTCTTC
TRBV9	many	TRBJ2-7	TRBD1	CASSVATGGYEQYF	TGTGCCAGCAGCGTAGCTACAGGGGGCTACGAGCAGTACTTC